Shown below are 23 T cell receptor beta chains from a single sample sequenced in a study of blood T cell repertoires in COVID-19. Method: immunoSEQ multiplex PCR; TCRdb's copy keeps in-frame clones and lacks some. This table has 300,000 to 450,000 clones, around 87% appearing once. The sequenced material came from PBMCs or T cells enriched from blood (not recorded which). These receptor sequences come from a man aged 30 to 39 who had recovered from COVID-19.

CDR3 sequence (DNA): TGCGCCAGCAGCCAAGTTAGACAGGCCTCGCGATTGATTCTGACCACCATATATTTT. It is translated as CASSQVRQASRLILTTIYF. V and J are TRBV4-1 and TRBJ1-3; possibly TRBD1 for D (6 bases). The CDR3 runs 19 residues. CDR1 and CDR2 from the germline V gene are MGHRA and YSYEKL. V shed 1 base and J shed 9 bases, with 28 bases lying between them.

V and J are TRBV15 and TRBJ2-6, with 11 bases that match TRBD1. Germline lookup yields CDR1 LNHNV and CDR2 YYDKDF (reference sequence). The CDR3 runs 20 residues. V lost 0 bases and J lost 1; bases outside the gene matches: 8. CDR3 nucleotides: TGTGCCACCAGCAGAGAGAGGACAGGGGGCTTGGGGTCTGGGGCCAACGTCCTGACTTTC. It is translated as CATSRERTGGLGSGANVLTF.

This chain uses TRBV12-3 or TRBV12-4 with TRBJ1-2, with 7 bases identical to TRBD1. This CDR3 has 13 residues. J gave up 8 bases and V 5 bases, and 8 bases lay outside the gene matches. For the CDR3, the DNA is TGTGCCAGCAGTAGAGACAGGGTGGGCGGCTACACCTTC. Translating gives CASSRDRVGGYTF.

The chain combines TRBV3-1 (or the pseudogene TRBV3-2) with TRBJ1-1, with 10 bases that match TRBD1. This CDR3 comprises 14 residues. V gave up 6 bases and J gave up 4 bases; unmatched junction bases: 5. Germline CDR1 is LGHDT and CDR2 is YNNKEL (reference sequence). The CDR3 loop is CASRTGGESTEAFF. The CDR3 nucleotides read TGTGCCAGCAGGACAGGGGGCGAGAGCACTGAAGCTTTCTTT.

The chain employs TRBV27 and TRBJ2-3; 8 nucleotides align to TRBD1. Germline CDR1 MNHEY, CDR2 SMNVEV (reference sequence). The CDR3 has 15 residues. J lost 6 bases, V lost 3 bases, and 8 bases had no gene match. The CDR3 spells CASSLARGRLDTQYF. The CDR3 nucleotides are TGTGCCAGCAGTTTGGCCAGGGGGCGGTTGGATACGCAGTATTTT.

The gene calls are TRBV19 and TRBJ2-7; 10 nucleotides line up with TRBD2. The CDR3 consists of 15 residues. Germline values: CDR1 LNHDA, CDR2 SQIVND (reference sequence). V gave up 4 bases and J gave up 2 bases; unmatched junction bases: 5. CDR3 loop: CASSKLAGGAYEQYF. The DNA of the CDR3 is TGTGCCAGTAGTAAGTTAGCGGGGGGCGCCTACGAGCAGTACTTC.

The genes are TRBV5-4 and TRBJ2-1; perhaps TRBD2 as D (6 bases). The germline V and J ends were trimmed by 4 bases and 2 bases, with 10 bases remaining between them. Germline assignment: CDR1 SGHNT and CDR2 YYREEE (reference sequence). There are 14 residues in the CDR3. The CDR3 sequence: CASSPGLAYNEQFF. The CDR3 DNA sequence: TGTGCCAGCAGCCCGGGACTTGCCTACAATGAGCAGTTCTTC.

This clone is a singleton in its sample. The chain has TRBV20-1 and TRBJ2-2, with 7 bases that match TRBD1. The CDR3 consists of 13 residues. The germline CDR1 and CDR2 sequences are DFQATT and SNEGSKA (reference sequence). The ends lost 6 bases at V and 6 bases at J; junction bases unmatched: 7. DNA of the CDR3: TGCAGTGCCAGTCTGACAGGGTCCGGGGAGCTGTTTTTT. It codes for CSASLTGSGELFF.

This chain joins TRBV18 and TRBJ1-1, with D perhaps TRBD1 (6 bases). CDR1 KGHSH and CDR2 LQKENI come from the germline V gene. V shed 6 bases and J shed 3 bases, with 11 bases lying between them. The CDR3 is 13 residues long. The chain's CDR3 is CASSQNRDTEAFF. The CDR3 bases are TGTGCCAGCTCCCAAAACAGGGACACTGAAGCTTTCTTT. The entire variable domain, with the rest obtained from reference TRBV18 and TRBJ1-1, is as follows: NAGVMQNPRHLVRRRGQEARLRCSPMKGHSHVYWYRQLPEEGLKFMVYLQKENIIDESGMPKERFSAEFPKEGPSILRIQQVVRGDSAAYFCASSQNRDTEAFFGQGTRLTVV.

CDR3 sequence: CASGGQGTAGGYTF. The CDR3 DNA follows: TGTGCCAGCGGGGGACAGGGAACTGCTGGTGGCTACACCTTC. The chain employs TRBV5-8 and TRBJ1-2, with 9 positions matching TRBD1. Germline values: CDR1 SGHTS, CDR2 YDEGEE. Trimming at V came to 7 bases and at J to 7 bases, leaving 11 bases not matched to a gene. CDR3 length: 14 amino acids.

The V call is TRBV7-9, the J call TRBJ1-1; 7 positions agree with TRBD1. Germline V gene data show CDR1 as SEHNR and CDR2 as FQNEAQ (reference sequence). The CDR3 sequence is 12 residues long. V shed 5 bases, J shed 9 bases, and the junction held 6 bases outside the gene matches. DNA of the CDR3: TGTGCCAGCAGCCCCGGGACAGATAAAGCTTTCTTT. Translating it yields CASSPGTDKAFF.

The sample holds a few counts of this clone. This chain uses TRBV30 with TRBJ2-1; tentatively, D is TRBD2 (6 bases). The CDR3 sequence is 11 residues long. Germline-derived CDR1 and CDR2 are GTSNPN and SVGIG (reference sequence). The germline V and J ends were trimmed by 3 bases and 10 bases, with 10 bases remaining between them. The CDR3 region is CAWRTGGEQFF. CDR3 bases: TGTGCCTGGAGGACTGGAGGGGAGCAGTTCTTC.

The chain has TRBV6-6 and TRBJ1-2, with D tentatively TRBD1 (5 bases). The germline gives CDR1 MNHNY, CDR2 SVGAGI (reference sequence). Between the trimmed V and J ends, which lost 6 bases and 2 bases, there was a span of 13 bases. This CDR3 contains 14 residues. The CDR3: CASSPTKGNYGYTF. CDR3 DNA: TGTGCCAGCAGCCCGACGAAGGGGAACTATGGCTACACCTTC.

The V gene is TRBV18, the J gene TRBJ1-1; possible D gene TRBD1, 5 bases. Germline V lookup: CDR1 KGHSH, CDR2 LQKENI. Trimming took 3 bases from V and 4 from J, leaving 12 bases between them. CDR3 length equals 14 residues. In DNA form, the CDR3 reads TGTGCCAGCTCACCGGGGGAGGTAACCACTGAAGCTTTCTTT. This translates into CASSPGEVTTEAFF.

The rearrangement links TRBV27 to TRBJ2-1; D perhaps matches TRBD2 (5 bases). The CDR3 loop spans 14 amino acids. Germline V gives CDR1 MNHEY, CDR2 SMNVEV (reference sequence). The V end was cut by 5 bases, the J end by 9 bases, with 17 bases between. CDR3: CASSERRVAGEQFF. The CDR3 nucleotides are TGTGCCAGCAGTGAACGTAGGGTCGCGGGTGAGCAGTTCTTC.

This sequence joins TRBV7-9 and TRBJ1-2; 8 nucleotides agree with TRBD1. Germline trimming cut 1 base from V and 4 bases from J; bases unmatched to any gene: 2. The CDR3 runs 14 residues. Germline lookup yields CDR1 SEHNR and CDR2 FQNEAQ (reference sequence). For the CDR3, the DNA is TGTGCCAGCAGCTTAGGGACAGGGCTCTATGGCTACACCTTC. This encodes CASSLGTGLYGYTF.

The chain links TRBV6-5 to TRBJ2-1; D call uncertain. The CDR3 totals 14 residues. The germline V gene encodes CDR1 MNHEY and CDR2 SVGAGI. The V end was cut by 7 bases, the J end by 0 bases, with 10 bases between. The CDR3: CASKRPGSYNEQFF. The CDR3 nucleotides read TGTGCCAGCAAAAGACCGGGCTCCTACAATGAGCAGTTCTTC.

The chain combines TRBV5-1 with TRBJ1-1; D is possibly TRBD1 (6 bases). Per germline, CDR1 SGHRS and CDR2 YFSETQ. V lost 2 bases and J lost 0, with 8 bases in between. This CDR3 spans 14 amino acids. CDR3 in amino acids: CASSFGTLNTEAFF. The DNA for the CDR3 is TGCGCCAGCAGCTTCGGGACATTGAACACTGAAGCTTTCTTT.

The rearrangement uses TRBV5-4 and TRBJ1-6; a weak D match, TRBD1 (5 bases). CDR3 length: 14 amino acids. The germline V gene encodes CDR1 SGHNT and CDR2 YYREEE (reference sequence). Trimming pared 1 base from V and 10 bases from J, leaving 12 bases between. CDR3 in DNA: TGTGCCAGCAGCTTGATAGGGGAGGGATCACCCCTCCACTTT. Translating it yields CASSLIGEGSPLHF.

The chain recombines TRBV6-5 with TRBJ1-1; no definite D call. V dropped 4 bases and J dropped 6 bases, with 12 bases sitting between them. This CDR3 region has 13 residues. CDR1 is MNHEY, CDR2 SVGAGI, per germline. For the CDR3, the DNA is TGTGCCAGCAGTTCTCGGGGAAGGGCTGAAGCTTTCTTT. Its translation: CASSSRGRAEAFF.

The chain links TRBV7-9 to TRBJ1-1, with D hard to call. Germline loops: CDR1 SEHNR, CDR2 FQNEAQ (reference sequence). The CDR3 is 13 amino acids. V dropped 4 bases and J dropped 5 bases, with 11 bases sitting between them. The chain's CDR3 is CASSSPGGTEAFF. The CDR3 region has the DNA TGTGCCAGCAGCTCCCCGGGTGGTACTGAAGCTTTCTTT.

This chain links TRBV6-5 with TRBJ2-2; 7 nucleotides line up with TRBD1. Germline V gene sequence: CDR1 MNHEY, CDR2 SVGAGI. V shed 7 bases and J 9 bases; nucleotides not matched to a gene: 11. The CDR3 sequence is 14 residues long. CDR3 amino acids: CASTTTGLFRELFF. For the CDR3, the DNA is TGTGCCAGCACTACGACAGGGTTATTTCGGGAGCTGTTTTTT.

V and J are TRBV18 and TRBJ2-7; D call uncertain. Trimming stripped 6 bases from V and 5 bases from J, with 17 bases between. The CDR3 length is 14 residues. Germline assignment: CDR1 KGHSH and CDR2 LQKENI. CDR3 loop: CASSRGSSWDEQYF. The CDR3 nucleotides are TGTGCCAGCTCTCGAGGATCTTCGTGGGACGAGCAGTACTTC.